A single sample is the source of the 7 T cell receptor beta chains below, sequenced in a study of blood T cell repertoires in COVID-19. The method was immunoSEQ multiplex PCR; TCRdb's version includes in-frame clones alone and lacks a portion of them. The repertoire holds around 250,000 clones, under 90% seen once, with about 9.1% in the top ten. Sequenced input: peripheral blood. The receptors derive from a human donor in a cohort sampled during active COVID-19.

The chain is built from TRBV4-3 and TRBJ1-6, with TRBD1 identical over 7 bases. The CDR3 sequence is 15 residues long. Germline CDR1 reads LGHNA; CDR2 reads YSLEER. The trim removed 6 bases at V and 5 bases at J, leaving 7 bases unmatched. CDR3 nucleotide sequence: TGCGCCAGCAGTCCCAACAGGGGTAATAATTCACCCCTCCACTTT. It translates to CASSPNRGNNSPLHF.

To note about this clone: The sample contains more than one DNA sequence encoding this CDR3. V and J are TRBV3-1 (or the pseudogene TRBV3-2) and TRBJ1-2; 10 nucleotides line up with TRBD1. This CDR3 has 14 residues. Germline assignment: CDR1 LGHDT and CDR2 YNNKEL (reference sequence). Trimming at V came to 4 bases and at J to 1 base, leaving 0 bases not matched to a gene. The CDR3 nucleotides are TGTGCCAGCAGCCGGGACAGGGGTAACTATGGCTACACCTTC. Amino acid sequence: CASSRDRGNYGYTF.

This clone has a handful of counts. CDR3 DNA: TGTGCCAGCAGTGGATACACAGGGGGCCCAGATACGCAGTATTTT. This translates into CASSGYTGGPDTQYF. The J gene is TRBJ2-3, the V gene TRBV25-1; 9 nucleotides agree with TRBD1. The CDR3 runs 15 residues. J was trimmed by 4 bases and V by 4 bases; bases with no gene match: 6. CDR1 is MGHDK and CDR2 is SYGVNS in the germline V gene.

CDR3 sequence: CASSFVRGGNGYTF. The CDR3 DNA reads TGTGCCAGCAGCTTTGTTAGAGGGGGCAATGGCTACACCTTC. The chain employs TRBV7-2 and TRBJ1-2; 7 positions agree with TRBD1. The CDR3 covers 14 residues. Germline V CDR1 and CDR2: SGHTA, FQGNSA. The J segment lost 6 bases and the V segment lost 3 bases, leaving 7 bases of the junction unmatched.

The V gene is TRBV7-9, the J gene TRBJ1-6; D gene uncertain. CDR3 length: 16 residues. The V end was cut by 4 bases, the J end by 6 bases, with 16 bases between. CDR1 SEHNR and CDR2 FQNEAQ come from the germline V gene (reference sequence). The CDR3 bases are TGTGCCAGCAGCTCAAACATGGCTCGCGGTAATTCACCCCTCCACTTT. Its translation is CASSSNMARGNSPLHF.

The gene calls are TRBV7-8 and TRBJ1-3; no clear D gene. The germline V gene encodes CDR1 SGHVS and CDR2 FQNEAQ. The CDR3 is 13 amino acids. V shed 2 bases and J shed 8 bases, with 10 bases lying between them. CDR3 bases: TGTGCCAGCAGCTTATCCGGGAGGGACACCATATATTTT. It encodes CASSLSGRDTIYF.

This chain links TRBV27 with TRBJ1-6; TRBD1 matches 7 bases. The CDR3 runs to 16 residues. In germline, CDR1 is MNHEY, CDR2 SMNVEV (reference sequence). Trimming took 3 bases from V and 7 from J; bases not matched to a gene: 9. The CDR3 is CASSFLSAGGNSPLHF. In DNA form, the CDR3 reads TGTGCCAGCAGTTTTTTATCGGCAGGGGGAAATTCACCCCTCCACTTT.